This is a list of T cell receptor beta chains from one sample in a study of T cell repertoires in cytomegalovirus infection. TCRdb analysed the reads with MiXCR anew, one entry per CDR3 protein. This table holds 490,000 or so distinct CDR3 sequences, around 10% found once. The material sequenced was PBMCs. These receptors were taken from a human donor in good health (CMV status not recorded). Some clones in this sample may be carry-over from other donors' samples. CDR3s include the opening cysteine and the closing phenylalanine or tryptophan. Fields, in order: CDR3 length, V gene, D gene, J gene, clone size, CDR3 protein, CDR3 DNA. The D gene is left open where the match is weak. Rows may omit the clone size; those that give it use once, few, many or a size class.

len: 10
v_gene: TRBV29-1
d_gene: .
j_gene: TRBJ1-1
abundance: once
CDR3aa: CSVVPAVAFF
CDR3nt: TGCAGCGTTGTACCCGCCGTAGCTTTCTTT

len: 14
v_gene: TRBV9
d_gene: .
j_gene: TRBJ1-6
abundance: once
CDR3aa: CASSAGTGRSPLHF
CDR3nt: TGTGCCAGCAGCGCTGGTACAGGGCGATCACCCCTCCACTTT

len: 11
v_gene: TRBV13
d_gene: .
j_gene: TRBJ2-2
abundance: .
CDR3aa: CASSFGRELFF
CDR3nt: TGTGCCAGCAGCTTTGGGCGGGAGCTGTTTTTT

len: 16
v_gene: TRBV5-1
d_gene: TRBD1
j_gene: TRBJ1-4
abundance: few
CDR3aa: CASSWTGPPTNEKLFF
CDR3nt: TGCGCCAGCAGCTGGACAGGGCCCCCAACTAATGAAAAACTGTTTTTT

len: 12
v_gene: TRBV12-3/TRBV12-4
d_gene: .
j_gene: TRBJ1-2
abundance: many
CDR3aa: CAGGDWGGGYTF
CDR3nt: TGTGCCGGCGGTGATTGGGGCGGAGGCTACACCTTC

len: 13
v_gene: TRBV7-9
d_gene: .
j_gene: TRBJ1-6
abundance: many
CDR3aa: CASSLAMDSPLHF
CDR3nt: TGTGCCAGCAGCTTAGCGATGGATTCACCCCTCCACTTT

len: 13
v_gene: TRBV18
d_gene: .
j_gene: TRBJ2-5
abundance: .
CDR3aa: CASSVRSQETQYF
CDR3nt: TGTGCCAGCTCAGTGAGGAGCCAAGAGACCCAGTACTTC

len: 14
v_gene: TRBV3-1
d_gene: .
j_gene: TRBJ2-1
abundance: .
CDR3aa: CASSQKGVTNEQFF
CDR3nt: TGTGCCAGCAGCCAGAAAGGTGTGACGAATGAGCAGTTCTTC

len: 14
v_gene: TRBV20-1
d_gene: .
j_gene: TRBJ1-5
abundance: .
CDR3aa: CSARGGYNNQPQHF
CDR3nt: TGCAGTGCTAGGGGGGGGTATAACAATCAGCCCCAGCATTTT

len: 14
v_gene: TRBV20-1
d_gene: .
j_gene: TRBJ2-7
abundance: many
CDR3aa: CSARGLGFPYEQYF
CDR3nt: TGCAGTGCTAGAGGTTTGGGATTTCCCTACGAGCAGTACTTC

len: 16
v_gene: TRBV28
d_gene: TRBD2
j_gene: TRBJ2-4
abundance: many
CDR3aa: CASSTGLAGTKNIQYF
CDR3nt: TGTGCCAGCAGTACGGGACTAGCGGGAACCAAAAACATTCAGTACTTC

len: 13
v_gene: TRBV6-5
d_gene: .
j_gene: TRBJ1-6
abundance: .
CDR3aa: CASKRAGNSPLHF
CDR3nt: TGTGCCAGCAAGAGGGCCGGGAATTCACCCCTCCACTTT

len: 15
v_gene: TRBV20-1
d_gene: .
j_gene: TRBJ1-4
abundance: many
CDR3aa: CSARFFYRTNEKLFF
CDR3nt: TGCAGTGCTAGGTTTTTTTACAGAACTAATGAAAAACTGTTTTTT